The following is a T cell receptor (beta chain) sequence with its context. What it binds is not known. This sample is drawn from a study of beta chain features in type 1 diabetes. Study-level points and caveats: In every one of the four CD4+ subsets, TCRB CDR3s were moderately but significantly shorter in Type 1 diabetes patients. Comparison showed that naive, central memory and Treg TCRB repertoires appeared more similar among patients than among healthy donors. Patients with type 1 diabetes showed fewer VDJ junction insertions and more deletions.

Reverse transcription of all isolated RNA meant that expressed TCRB transcripts were sequenced. Only in-frame clones appear in the TCRdb table, and some are missing; sequencing was by immunoSEQ multiplex PCR. In the table there are hundreds of thousands of clones, 11% to 15% of which are singletons. Germline CDR1 and CDR2: SGHTA and FQGNSA. Deletions cut 4 bases from V and 8 bases from J, with 11 bases between. This CDR3 region has 12 residues. The chain recombines TRBV7-2 with TRBJ1-2; D is undetermined. Sequencing was performed on naive CD4+ T cells from blood. The clonotype was recovered from a young man with type 1 diabetes. Here the CDR3 reads CASSSALGGYTF. CDR3 in DNA: TGTGCCAGCAGCTCCGCACTGGGGGGCTACACCTTC.